The present entry profiles one T cell receptor beta chain with its context. It has no known antigen specificity. Given a much more abundant clone one base away, this may be a read error. The sample belongs to a study of T cells of healthy individuals (dated 2018 in TCRdb). The library was produced with 5' RACE. The sequencer was an Illumina MiSeq. TCRdb reworked the public reads: Q25 trimming with fastp, MiXCR clone assembly, productive beta chains retained. Duplicate CDR3 protein sequences are folded into a single record with the most common DNA and genes. The sample table shows around 100,000 distinct CDR3 sequences, and 15% to 20% are seen once. Around 6.5% of the sample comes from the top ten. Via the germline V gene, CDR1 is WSHSY and CDR2 SAAADI. V loses 6 bases at its end and J loses 0 bases; junction bases beyond the gene matches: 14. Inclusive of the bounding cysteine and phenylalanine, the CDR3 is 20 residues long. Only the CDR3 region is kept as DNA, spanning 60 bases read in frame from base 1.

The V and J segments used are TRBV10-2 and TRBJ2-3; TRBD2 aligns with 14 central bases. This receptor was obtained from a human donor in good health. The DNA sequence is TGCGCCAGCAGCCTAGTCCGACTAGCGGGGGGGCATGCAAGCACAGATACGCAGTATTTT. Its protein reads: CASSLVRLAGGHASTDTQYF.